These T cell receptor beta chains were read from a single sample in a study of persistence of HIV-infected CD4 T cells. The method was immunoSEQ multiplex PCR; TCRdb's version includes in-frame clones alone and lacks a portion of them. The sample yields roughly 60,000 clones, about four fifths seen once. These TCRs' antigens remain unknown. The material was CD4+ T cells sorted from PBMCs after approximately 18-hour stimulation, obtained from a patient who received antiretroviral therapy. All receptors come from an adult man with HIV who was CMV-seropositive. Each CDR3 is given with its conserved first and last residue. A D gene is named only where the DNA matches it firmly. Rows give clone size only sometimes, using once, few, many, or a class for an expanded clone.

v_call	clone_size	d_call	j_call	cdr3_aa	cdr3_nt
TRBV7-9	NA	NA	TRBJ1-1	CASSQNTEAFF	TGTGCCAGCAGTCAGAACACTGAAGCTTTCTTT
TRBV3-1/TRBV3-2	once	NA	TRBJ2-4	CASSQRLAKNIQYF	TGTGCCAGCAGCCAACGATTAGCCAAAAACATTCAGTACTTC
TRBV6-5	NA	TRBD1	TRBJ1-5	CASIRGQGAEAQHF	TGTGCCAGCATAAGGGGACAGGGGGCTGAAGCCCAGCATTTT
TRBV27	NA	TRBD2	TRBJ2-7	CASSLKPSGGFYEQYF	TGTGCCAGCAGTTTAAAGCCTAGCGGGGGGTTCTACGAGCAGTACTTC
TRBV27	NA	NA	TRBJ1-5	CASSPDSLLDQPQHF	TGTGCCAGCAGTCCGGACAGCCTATTAGATCAGCCCCAGCATTTT
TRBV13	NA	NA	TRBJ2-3	CASSLSGPLPGDTQYF	TGTGCCAGCAGCTTAAGTGGACCCCTCCCGGGGGATACGCAGTATTTT
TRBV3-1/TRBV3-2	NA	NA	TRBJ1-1	CASSPGVTEAFF	TGTGCCAGCAGCCCAGGGGTAACTGAAGCTTTCTTT
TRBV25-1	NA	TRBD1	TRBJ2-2	CASSATEGQPNTGELFF	TGTGCCAGCAGTGCCACAGAGGGACAGCCTAACACCGGGGAGCTGTTTTTT
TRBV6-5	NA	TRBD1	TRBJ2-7	CASRRGTGGALYF	TGTGCCAGCAGGCGAGGGACAGGGGGAGCATTGTACTTC
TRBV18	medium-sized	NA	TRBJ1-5	CASSSGPRNQPQHF	TGTGCCAGCTCGTCAGGGCCCCGAAATCAGCCCCAGCATTTT
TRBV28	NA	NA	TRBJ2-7	CASSFSDRGEQYF	TGTGCCAGCAGTTTTTCGGACCGGGGGGAGCAGTACTTC
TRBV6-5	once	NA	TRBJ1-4	CASSSDSSRSEKLFF	TGTGCCAGCAGTAGCGACAGCTCGAGAAGTGAAAAACTGTTTTTT
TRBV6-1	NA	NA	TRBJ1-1	CASSYTGKNTEAFF	TGTGCCAGCAGTTATACAGGGAAGAACACTGAAGCTTTCTTT
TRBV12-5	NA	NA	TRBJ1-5	CASALGEVQPQHF	TGTGCTAGTGCCCTAGGGGAAGTTCAGCCCCAGCATTTT
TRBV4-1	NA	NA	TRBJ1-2	CASSQGEGAVGYGYTF	TGCGCCAGCAGCCAAGGTGAGGGCGCAGTGGGCTATGGCTACACCTTC
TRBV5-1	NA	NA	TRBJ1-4	CASSLGSGTSNEKLFF	TGCGCCAGCAGCTTGGGGTCTGGGACCTCTAATGAAAAACTGTTTTTT
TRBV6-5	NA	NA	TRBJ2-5	CASSYSKSQETQYF	TGTGCCAGCAGTTACTCGAAAAGCCAAGAGACCCAGTACTTC
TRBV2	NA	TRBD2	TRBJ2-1	CASRTSPAYNEQFF	TGTGCCAGCAGGACTAGCCCGGCCTACAATGAGCAGTTCTTC